Listed here are 14 T cell receptor beta chains from one sample, sequenced in a study of blood T cell repertoires in COVID-19. This table comes from immunoSEQ multiplex PCR, and its TCRdb copy is limited to in-frame clones, with some not included. The sample includes under 130,000 clones, roughly 84% of them seen just once. The source material was peripheral blood. The receptors come from a human donor in a cohort sampled during active or convalescent COVID-19.

This clone appeared a few times. The CDR3: CASSHQTGSNQPQHF. CDR3 coding DNA: TGCGCCAGCAGCCACCAGACAGGGAGCAATCAGCCCCAGCATTTT. The chain has TRBV4-3 and TRBJ1-5, with 7 positions matching TRBD1. The CDR3 spans 15 residues. Germline CDR1 reads LGHNA; CDR2 reads YSLEER. The V segment lost 3 bases and the J segment 1 base; nucleotides outside the gene matches: 3.

V is TRBV5-1 and J is TRBJ1-1, with D possibly matching TRBD1 (5 bases). The ends were cut back, 1 base at V and 3 bases at J, with 7 bases in the middle. CDR3 length equals 13 residues. Germline values: CDR1 SGHRS, CDR2 YFSETQ. As DNA, the CDR3 is TGCGCCAGCAGCTTGCAGGGTCACACTGAAGCTTTCTTT. Its translation: CASSLQGHTEAFF.

CDR3 coding DNA: TGTGCCAGCTCTCTCGCTGGGGGGGGCCTTGAGACCCAGTACTTC. It translates to CASSLAGGGLETQYF. The gene calls are TRBV2 and TRBJ2-5; D is perhaps TRBD2 (7 bases). Trimming cost V 8 bases and J 5 bases, with 21 bases left between them. The CDR3 consists of 15 residues. The germline V gene encodes CDR1 SNHLY and CDR2 FYNNEI.

The gene calls are TRBV7-2 and TRBJ2-2; TRBD2 agrees at 9 bases. The CDR3 loop spans 16 amino acids. Germline loops: CDR1 SGHTA, CDR2 FQGNSA. The ends lost 1 base at V and 4 bases at J; junction bases unmatched: 4. The CDR3 DNA reads TGTGCCAGCAGCTTAGTGGCGGGGGGGCCCACCGGGGAGCTGTTTTTT. It codes for CASSLVAGGPTGELFF.

The chain combines TRBV2 with TRBJ1-1; TRBD1 agrees at 11 bases. Germline loops: CDR1 SNHLY, CDR2 FYNNEI. The CDR3 is 16 residues long. Trimming cost V 2 bases and J 5 bases; bases outside gene matches: 7. DNA for the CDR3: TGTGCCAGCAGTGAACGGAGGACAGGGGGCCGTACTGAAGCTTTCTTT. Translation: CASSERRTGGRTEAFF.

The rearrangement uses TRBV21-1 and TRBJ2-1; TRBD2 is the table's D call and was not checked against the DNA. TRBV21-1 is recorded as a pseudogene. The CDR3 is made up of 19 amino acids. This CDR3 is CASSKETVWLAGGDNEQFF. The CDR3, as DNA: TGTGCCAGCAGCAAAGAGACGGTTTGGCTAGCGGGGGGAGACAATGAGCAGTTCTTC.

The rearrangement uses TRBV5-1 and TRBJ1-1; 9 bases agree with TRBD1. Germline values: CDR1 SGHRS, CDR2 YFSETQ. J was trimmed by 4 bases and V by 0 bases; bases with no gene match: 4. This CDR3 comprises 15 residues. CDR3 DNA sequence: TGCGCCAGCAGCTTGGGGGACAGGGATGGCACTGAAGCTTTCTTT. This gives the protein CASSLGDRDGTEAFF.

This chain connects TRBV30 to TRBJ1-6; 7 bases agree with TRBD1. The J segment lost 9 bases and the V segment lost 4 bases, leaving 9 bases of the junction unmatched. Per the germline V gene, CDR1 is GTSNPN and CDR2 is SVGIG (reference sequence). The CDR3 runs to 14 residues. CDR3 residues: CAWTQDRPTSPLHF. The DNA for the CDR3 is TGTGCCTGGACCCAGGACAGGCCCACTTCACCCCTCCACTTT. The entire variable domain, with the rest obtained from reference TRBV30 and TRBJ1-6, is as follows: SQTIHQWPATLVQPVGSPLSLECTVEGTSNPNLYWYRQAAGRGLQLLFYSVGIGQISSEVPQNLSASRPQDRQFILSSKKLLLSDSGFYLCAWTQDRPTSPLHFGNGTRLTVT.

Concerning this clone itself: Within the sample, other DNA sequences also encode this same CDR3. This sequence joins TRBV11-2 and TRBJ1-1, with TRBD1 matching 7 bases. Germline V gene lookup returns CDR1 SGHAT and CDR2 FQNNGV. The CDR3 totals 15 residues. With 1 base clipped from V and 1 base from J, the junction kept 3 bases outside the gene matches. CDR3 nucleotides: TGTGCCAGCAGCTTAGGACAGGGCGGGAACACTGAAGCTTTCTTT. It translates to CASSLGQGGNTEAFF.

V gene TRBV28 combines with J gene TRBJ2-1, with 9 positions matching TRBD2. Germline CDR1 reads MDHEN; CDR2 reads SYDVKM. V was pared by 3 bases and J by 8 bases, with 2 bases of the junction left unmatched. The CDR3 consists of 13 residues. CDR3 coding DNA: TGTGCCAGCAGTTTGACTAGCGGCTATGAGCAGTTCTTC. It yields the protein CASSLTSGYEQFF.

V usage is TRBV7-2 and J usage is TRBJ1-4; 8 bases align to TRBD1. The CDR3 contains 14 residues. V was clipped by 4 bases and J by 8 bases; unmatched bases: 6. CDR1 is SGHTA, CDR2 FQGNSA, per germline. The CDR3 sequence is CASSWTGMGEKLFF. CDR3 coding DNA: TGTGCCAGCAGCTGGACAGGGATGGGAGAAAAACTGTTTTTT.

The chain links TRBV19 to TRBJ1-1, with 8 bases matching TRBD1. CDR1 and CDR2 (germline): LNHDA, SQIVND (reference sequence). Trimming at V came to 5 bases and at J to 3 bases, leaving 5 bases not matched to a gene. CDR3 length: 14 amino acids. The CDR3 here is CASSFYRGDTEAFF. Written as DNA, the CDR3 is TGTGCCAGTAGTTTTTACAGGGGGGACACTGAAGCTTTCTTT.

The chain uses TRBV6-6 and TRBJ2-2, with 7 bases that match TRBD2. The CDR3 consists of 15 residues. Germline trimming cut 6 bases from V and 7 bases from J; bases unmatched to any gene: 11. CDR1 MNHNY and CDR2 SVGAGI come from the germline V gene (reference sequence). This chain's CDR3 is CASRPGGSLGGELFF. The CDR3 DNA follows: TGTGCCAGCAGACCCGGGGGGTCCCTCGGCGGGGAGCTGTTTTTT.

V gene TRBV28 combines with J gene TRBJ1-2; TRBD1 is a possible D gene (6 bases). CDR3 size: 15 residues. Trimming cost V 1 base and J 4 bases, with 13 bases left between them. In germline, CDR1 is MDHEN, CDR2 SYDVKM. This chain's CDR3 is CASSLSFAGVYGYTF. The CDR3 region has the DNA TGTGCCAGCAGTTTATCGTTCGCAGGGGTCTATGGCTACACCTTC.